This T cell receptor beta chain was retrieved from a study of blood T cell repertoires in COVID-19. Within 2 weeks before study entry, exposed participants met a COVID-19 case. The V gene's germline CDR1 is SNHLY and CDR2 FYNNEI. This CDR3 contains 11 residues. Trimming shortened V by 5 bases and J by 7 bases, and 5 bases separated the two germline ends. Generated by immunoSEQ multiplex PCR, the TCRdb table keeps only in-frame clones and is missing some. The repertoire holds more than 300,000 clones, with 90% as singletons. The chain combines TRBV2 with TRBJ2-2; D gene unclear. This clonotype originated in a woman between 25 and 40 years old who had been exposed to COVID-19. Sequences were obtained from PBMCs or T cells enriched from blood (not recorded which). This CDR3 is CASSSHGELFF. CDR3 DNA: TGTGCCAGCAGTTCACACGGGGAGCTGTTTTTT.